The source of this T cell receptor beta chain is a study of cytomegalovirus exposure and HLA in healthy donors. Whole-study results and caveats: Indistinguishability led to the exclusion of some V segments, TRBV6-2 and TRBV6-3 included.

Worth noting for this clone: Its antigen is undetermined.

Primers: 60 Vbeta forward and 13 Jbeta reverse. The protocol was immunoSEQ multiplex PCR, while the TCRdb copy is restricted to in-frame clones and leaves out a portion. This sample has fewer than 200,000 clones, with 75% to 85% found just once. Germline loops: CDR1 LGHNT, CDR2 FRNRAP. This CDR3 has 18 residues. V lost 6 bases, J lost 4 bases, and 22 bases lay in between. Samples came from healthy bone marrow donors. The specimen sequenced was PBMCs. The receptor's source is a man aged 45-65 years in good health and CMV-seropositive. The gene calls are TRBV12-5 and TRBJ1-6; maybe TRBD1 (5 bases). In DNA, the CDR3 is TGTGCTAGTGGCCAGGGAAGAGGCGTACCCCCTTATAATTCACCCCTCCACTTT. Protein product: CASGQGRGVPPYNSPLHF.